The present TCR beta chain was sequenced within a study of shared clonotypes between healthy human individuals. In the case of this clone: Its antigen is not known.

Naive CD8 cells comprised CD45RO-negative, CCR7-positively selected cells, excluding terminally differentiated effector memory CD45RA+ cells. V was pared by 4 bases and J by 3 bases, with 19 bases between. Germline V gives CDR1 SGHKS, CDR2 YYEKEE (reference sequence). The CDR3 has 16 residues. Broader study findings: In having few donors, the study represented limited genetic and exposure-history diversity.

Original processing methods: From ImmunoSEQ came sequences covering only the junction and carrying no quality scores, so filtering differed. Produced via immunoSEQ multiplex PCR; TCRdb's table is partial and in-frame only. V, J and clone size reflect that table, while D and trimming were determined from the DNA. Among roughly 570,000 clones listed, roughly 98% were seen once. This TCR derives from a man aged 25-40 years in good health. Sequencing input: naive CD8+ T cells sorted from blood. The rearrangement uses TRBV5-5 and TRBJ1-1, with D unclear. As DNA, the CDR3 is TGTGCCAGCAGCCCTCCCGCAAACGGTATACACACTGAAGCTTTCTTT. This gives the protein CASSPPANGIHTEAFF.